The 11 T cell receptor beta chains listed next were all sequenced from one sample in a study of CXCR3-negative and CXCR3-positive naive CD8 T cells (dated 2019 in TCRdb). Their antigens remain unidentified. Paper-wide results and their limitations: Compared with CXCR3-negative naive cells, CXCR3-positive naive cells had TRB CDR3s with higher hydrophobicity (lower Kidera factor 4), lower energy, and higher strength and volume indices.

Sequenced on a NextSeq 550. The Human TCR Profiling Kit (MiLaboratory) was used to make UMI-labeled 5' RACE TRB cDNA libraries. TCRdb reprocessed the reads and assigns one entry to each CDR3 protein sequence, leaving out DNA. This sample's clone table shows around 110,000 distinct CDR3 sequences. Around 0.4% of the sample is in the top ten clones. The material sequenced was naive CXCR3+ CD8+ T cells from blood. The sample's cell subset or site, from its label and the paper: CD45RO-CCR7+CD27+CD95- naive CD8+ T cells expressing CXCR3 (TNR3+). The receptors come from a human donor in good health. Some clones in this sample may be carry-over from other donors' samples.

This rearrangement joins TRBV4-3 to TRBJ2-5. This CDR3 comprises 17 residues. The germline V gene encodes CDR1 LGHNA and CDR2 YSLEER. This CDR3 reads CASSQDKTTGSTETQYF.

This sequence joins TRBV6-5 and TRBJ1-2; TCRdb picks TRBD1, but there is no DNA to check that call. The CDR3 sequence is 14 residues long. CDR1 and CDR2 from the germline V gene are MNHEY and SVGAGI. The CDR3: CASSYGGQGDGYTF.

This chain connects TRBV5-1 to TRBJ2-7; TCRdb calls TRBD1, which cannot be checked without DNA. CDR3 length: 13 residues. Germline V gives CDR1 SGHRS, CDR2 YFSETQ. The CDR3 protein is CASSLEWAGGQYF. The whole variable domain, remainder taken from reference TRBV5-1 and TRBJ2-7, is KAGVTQTPRYLIKTRGQQVTLSCSPISGHRSVSWYQQTPGQGLQFLFEYFSETQRNKGNFPGRFSGRQFSNSRSEMNVSTLELGDSALYLCASSLEWAGGQYFGPGTRLTVT.

The CDR3: CASSLTGGGIHNEQFF. The chain recombines TRBV27 with TRBJ2-1; lacking DNA, the TRBD1 call made by TCRdb goes unchecked. CDR1 MNHEY and CDR2 SMNVEV come from the germline V gene (reference sequence). This CDR3 comprises 16 residues.

This chain joins TRBV6-2 or TRBV6-3 and TRBJ2-1; the TRBD1 assignment by TCRdb is unverifiable without DNA. This CDR3 contains 15 residues. Per germline, CDR1 MNHEY and CDR2 SVGEGT. CDR3: CASSFQGAVVSEQFF.

The V and J genes are TRBV29-1 and TRBJ2-7; the TCRdb call, TRBD1, lacks DNA for checking. The CDR3 loop spans 15 amino acids. The germline V gene has CDR1 SQVTM and CDR2 ANQGSEA. CDR3 sequence: CSVEDTRSPVGEQYF.

The CDR3 region is CASSLVPPSYEQYF. The V call is TRBV5-1, the J call TRBJ2-7; TCRdb gives TRBD1 as the D gene, but with no DNA this cannot be confirmed. The germline V gene encodes CDR1 SGHRS and CDR2 YFSETQ. This CDR3 is built from 14 residues. The whole variable domain, remainder taken from reference TRBV5-1 and TRBJ2-7, is KAGVTQTPRYLIKTRGQQVTLSCSPISGHRSVSWYQQTPGQGLQFLFEYFSETQRNKGNFPGRFSGRQFSNSRSEMNVSTLELGDSALYLCASSLVPPSYEQYFGPGTRLTVT.

The chain recombines TRBV6-5 with TRBJ1-1; TCRdb's D call, TRBD1, is unchecked because there is no DNA. This CDR3 has 16 amino acids. Germline assignment: CDR1 MNHEY and CDR2 SVGAGI. The CDR3 sequence is CASSKGTGSLNTEAFF.

This chain uses TRBV7-6 with TRBJ2-7; TCRdb returns TRBD1, unconfirmable since there is no DNA. Germline V gene sequence: CDR1 SGHVS, CDR2 FNYEAQ. The CDR3 runs 15 residues. The CDR3 loop is CASSSGQGINYEQYF.

The rearrangement links TRBV21-1 to TRBJ2-3. TRBV21-1 counts as a pseudogene. The length of the CDR3 is 12 residues. The CDR3 spells CASSREADTQYF.

This clonotype shows up as medium-sized (0.01 to 0.1%) by frequency. This chain links TRBV14 with TRBJ2-1; TCRdb returns TRBD1, unconfirmable since there is no DNA. The CDR3 extends over 15 amino acids. Per the germline V gene, CDR1 is SGHDN and CDR2 is FVKESK. This chain's CDR3 is CASSQGAGSYNEQFF.